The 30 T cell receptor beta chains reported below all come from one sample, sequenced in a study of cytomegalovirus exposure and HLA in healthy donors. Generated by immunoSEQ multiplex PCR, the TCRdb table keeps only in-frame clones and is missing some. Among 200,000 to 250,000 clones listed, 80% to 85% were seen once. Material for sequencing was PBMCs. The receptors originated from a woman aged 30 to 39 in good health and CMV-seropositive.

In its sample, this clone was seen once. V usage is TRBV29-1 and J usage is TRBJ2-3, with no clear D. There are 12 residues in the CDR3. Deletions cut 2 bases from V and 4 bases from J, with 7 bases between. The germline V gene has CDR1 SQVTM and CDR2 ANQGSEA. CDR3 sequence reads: CSVEKAPDTQYF. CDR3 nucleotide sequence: TGCAGCGTTGAAAAGGCGCCAGATACGCAGTATTTT.

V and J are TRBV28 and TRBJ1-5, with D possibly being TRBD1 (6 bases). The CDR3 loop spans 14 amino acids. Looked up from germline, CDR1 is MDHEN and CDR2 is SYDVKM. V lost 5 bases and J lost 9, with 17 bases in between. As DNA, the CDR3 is TGTGCCAGCAGTCGCGGGGGGGGCCGAAGGCCCCAGCATTTT. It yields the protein CASSRGGGRRPQHF. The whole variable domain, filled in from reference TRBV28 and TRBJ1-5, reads DVKVTQSSRYLVKRTGEKVFLECVQDMDHENMFWYRQDPGLGLRLIYFSYDVKMKEKGDIPEGYSVSREKKERFSLILESASTNQTSMYLCASSRGGGRRPQHFGDGTRLSIL.

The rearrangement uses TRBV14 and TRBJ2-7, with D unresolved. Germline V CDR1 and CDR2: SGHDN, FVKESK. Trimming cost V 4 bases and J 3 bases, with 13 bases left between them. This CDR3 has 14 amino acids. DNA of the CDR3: TGTGCCAGCAGCCTTATGACTGGCTACTACGAGCAGTACTTC. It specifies CASSLMTGYYEQYF.

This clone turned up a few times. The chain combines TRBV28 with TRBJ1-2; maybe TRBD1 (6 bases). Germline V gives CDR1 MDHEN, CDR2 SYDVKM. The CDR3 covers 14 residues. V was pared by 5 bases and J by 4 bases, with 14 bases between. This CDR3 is CASSIRTAFYGYTF. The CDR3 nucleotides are TGTGCCAGCAGTATCAGGACAGCTTTCTATGGCTACACCTTC.

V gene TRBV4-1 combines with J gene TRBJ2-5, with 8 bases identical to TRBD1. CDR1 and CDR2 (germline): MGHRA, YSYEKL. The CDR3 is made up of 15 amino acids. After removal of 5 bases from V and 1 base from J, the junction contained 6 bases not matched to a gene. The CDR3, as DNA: TGCGCCAGCAGCGGCGGGACAGGACCCCAAGAGACCCAGTACTTC. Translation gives CASSGGTGPQETQYF.

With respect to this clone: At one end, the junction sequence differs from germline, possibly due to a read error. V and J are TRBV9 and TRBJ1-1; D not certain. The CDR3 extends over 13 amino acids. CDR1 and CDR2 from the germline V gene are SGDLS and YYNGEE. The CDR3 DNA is TGTGCCAGCAGCGTAGTAGGGTCCCCCGCGTCGGCCTTT. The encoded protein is CASSVVGSPASAF.

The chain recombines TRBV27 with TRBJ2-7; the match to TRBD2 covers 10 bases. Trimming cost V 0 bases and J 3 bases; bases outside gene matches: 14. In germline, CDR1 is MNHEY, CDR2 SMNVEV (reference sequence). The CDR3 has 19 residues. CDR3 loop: CASSLSINGGTSAVYEQYF. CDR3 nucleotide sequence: TGTGCCAGCAGTTTATCGATAAACGGGGGGACTAGCGCCGTCTACGAGCAGTACTTC.

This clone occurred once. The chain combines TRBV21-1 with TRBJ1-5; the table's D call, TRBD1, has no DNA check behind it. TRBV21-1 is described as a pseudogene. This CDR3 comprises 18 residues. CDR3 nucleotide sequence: TGTGCCAGCAGCAAAGGAGGTTGGGTGAGGCAGGGCAGAGGGCCCCAGCATTTT. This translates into CASSKGGWVRQGRGPQHF.

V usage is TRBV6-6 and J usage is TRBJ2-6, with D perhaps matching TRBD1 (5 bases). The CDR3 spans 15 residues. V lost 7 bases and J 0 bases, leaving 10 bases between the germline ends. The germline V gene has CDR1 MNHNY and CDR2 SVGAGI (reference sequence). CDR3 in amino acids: CASTPGLSGANVLTF. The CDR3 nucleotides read TGTGCCAGCACCCCAGGGCTCTCTGGGGCCAACGTCCTGACTTTC.

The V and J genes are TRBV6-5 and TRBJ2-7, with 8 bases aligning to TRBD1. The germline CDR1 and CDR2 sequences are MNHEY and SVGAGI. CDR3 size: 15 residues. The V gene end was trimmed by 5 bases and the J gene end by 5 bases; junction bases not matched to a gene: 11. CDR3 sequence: CASSPYQGARNEQYF. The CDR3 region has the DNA TGTGCCAGCAGTCCCTATCAGGGGGCAAGAAACGAGCAGTACTTC.

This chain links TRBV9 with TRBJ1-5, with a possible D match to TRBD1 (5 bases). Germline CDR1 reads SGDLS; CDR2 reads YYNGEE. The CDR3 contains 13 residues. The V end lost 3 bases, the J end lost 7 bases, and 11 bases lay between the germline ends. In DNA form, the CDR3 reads TGTGCCAGCAGCGGGGAGTCAGGGCAGCCCCAGCATTTT. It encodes CASSGESGQPQHF.

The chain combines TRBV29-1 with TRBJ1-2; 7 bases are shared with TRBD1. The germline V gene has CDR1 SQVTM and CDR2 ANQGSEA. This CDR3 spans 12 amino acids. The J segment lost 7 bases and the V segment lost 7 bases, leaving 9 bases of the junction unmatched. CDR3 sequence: CSAGDRVSGYTF. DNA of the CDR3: TGCAGCGCAGGAGACAGGGTTAGTGGCTACACCTTC.

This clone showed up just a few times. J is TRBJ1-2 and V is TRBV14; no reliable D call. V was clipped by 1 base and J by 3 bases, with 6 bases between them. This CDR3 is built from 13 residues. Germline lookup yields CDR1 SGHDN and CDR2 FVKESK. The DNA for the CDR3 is TGTGCCAGCAGCCAAGGCCAGGACTATGGCTACACCTTC. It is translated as CASSQGQDYGYTF.

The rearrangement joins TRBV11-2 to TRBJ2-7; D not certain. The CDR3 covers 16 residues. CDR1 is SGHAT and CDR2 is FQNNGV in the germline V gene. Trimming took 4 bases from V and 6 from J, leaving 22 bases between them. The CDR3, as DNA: TGTGCCAGCAGCTCATTACCCGGACCCATCTTTCGCGAGCAGTACTTC. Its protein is CASSSLPGPIFREQYF.

The CDR3 DNA follows: TGTGCCAGCAGCTTTGGGCTAGCGGGCGATCACACCCAAGAGACCCAGTACTTC. It yields the protein CASSFGLAGDHTQETQYF. The gene calls are TRBV13 and TRBJ2-5, with TRBD2 identical over 8 bases. The germline CDR1 and CDR2 sequences are PRHDT and FYEKMQ (reference sequence). This CDR3 comprises 18 residues. V lost 3 bases, J lost 1 base, and 13 bases stayed unmatched.

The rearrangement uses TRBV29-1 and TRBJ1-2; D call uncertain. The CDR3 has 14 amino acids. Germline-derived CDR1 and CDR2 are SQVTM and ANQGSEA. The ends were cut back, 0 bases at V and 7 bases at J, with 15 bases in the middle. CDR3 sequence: CSVEDVDELRGYTF. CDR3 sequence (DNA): TGCAGCGTTGAAGACGTGGACGAGTTGCGTGGCTACACCTTC.

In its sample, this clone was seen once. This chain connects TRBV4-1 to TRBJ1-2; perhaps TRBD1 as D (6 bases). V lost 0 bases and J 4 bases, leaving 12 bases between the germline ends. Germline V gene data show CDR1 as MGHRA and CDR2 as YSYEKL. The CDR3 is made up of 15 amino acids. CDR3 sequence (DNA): TGCGCCAGCAGCCAAGAGGGCCAGGGGAGCTATGGCTACACCTTC. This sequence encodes CASSQEGQGSYGYTF.

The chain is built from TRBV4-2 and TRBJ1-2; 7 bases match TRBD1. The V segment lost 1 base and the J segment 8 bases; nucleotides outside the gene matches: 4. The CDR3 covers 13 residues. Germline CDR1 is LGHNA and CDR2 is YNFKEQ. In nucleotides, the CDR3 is TGTGCCAGCAGCCAAGGTAACAGGGGCGGCTACACCTTC. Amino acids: CASSQGNRGGYTF.

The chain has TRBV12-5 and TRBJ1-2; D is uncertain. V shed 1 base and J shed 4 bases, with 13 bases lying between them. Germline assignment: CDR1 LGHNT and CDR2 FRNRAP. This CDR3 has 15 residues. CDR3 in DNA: TGTGCTAGTGGTTTGGCGCCGGTCGGCTTCTATGGCTACACCTTC. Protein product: CASGLAPVGFYGYTF.

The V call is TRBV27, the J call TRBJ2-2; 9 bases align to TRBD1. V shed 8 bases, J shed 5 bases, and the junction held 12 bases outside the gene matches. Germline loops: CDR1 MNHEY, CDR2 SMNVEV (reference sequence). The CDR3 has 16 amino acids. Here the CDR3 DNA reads TGTGCCAGCGGTGGGCTGACAGGGGGTATAACCGGGGAGCTGTTTTTT. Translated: CASGGLTGGITGELFF.

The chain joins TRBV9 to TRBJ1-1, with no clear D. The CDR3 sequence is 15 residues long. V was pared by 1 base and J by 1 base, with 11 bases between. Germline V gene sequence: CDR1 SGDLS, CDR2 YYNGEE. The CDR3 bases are TGTGCCAGCAGCGTAATTTCTCTGGGGAACACTGAAGCTTTCTTT. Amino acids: CASSVISLGNTEAFF. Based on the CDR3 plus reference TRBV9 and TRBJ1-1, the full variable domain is DSGVTQTPKHLITATGQRVTLRCSPRSGDLSVYWYQQSLDQGLQFLIQYYNGEERAKGNILERFSAQQFPDLHSELNLSSLELGDSALYFCASSVISLGNTEAFFGQGTRLTVV.

This CDR3 is CASSQTSIPSYEQYF. CDR3 nucleotide sequence: TGCGCCAGCAGCCAAACTAGTATCCCCTCCTACGAGCAGTACTTC. The chain recombines TRBV4-1 with TRBJ2-7; possibly TRBD2 for D (5 bases). Germline CDR1 is MGHRA and CDR2 is YSYEKL. The CDR3 extends over 15 amino acids. The V gene lost 2 bases and the J gene lost 0 bases, with 11 bases spanning the gap.

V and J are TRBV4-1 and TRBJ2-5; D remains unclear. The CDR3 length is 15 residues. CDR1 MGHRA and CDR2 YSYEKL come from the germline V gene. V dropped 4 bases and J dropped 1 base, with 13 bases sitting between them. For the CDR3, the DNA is TGCGCCAGCAGCCCCCTGGCGCAGCCCCAAGAGACCCAGTACTTC. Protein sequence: CASSPLAQPQETQYF.

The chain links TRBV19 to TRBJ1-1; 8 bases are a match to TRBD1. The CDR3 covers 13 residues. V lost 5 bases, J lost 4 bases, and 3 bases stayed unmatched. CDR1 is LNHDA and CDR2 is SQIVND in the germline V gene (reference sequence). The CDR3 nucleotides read TGTGCCAGTAGTGAACAGGGGGGCACTGAAGCTTTCTTT. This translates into CASSEQGGTEAFF.

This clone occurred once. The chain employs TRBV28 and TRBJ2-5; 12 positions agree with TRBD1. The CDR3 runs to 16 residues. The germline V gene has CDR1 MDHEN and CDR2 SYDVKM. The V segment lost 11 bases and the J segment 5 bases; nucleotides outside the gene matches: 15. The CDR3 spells CAGKPGGTGGRETQYF. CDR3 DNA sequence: TGTGCCGGAAAGCCGGGAGGGACAGGGGGCCGTGAGACCCAGTACTTC.

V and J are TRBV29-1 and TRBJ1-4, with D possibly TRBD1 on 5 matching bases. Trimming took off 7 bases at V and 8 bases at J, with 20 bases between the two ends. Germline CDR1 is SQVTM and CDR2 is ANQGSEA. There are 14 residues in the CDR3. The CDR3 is CSATLWGEREKLFF. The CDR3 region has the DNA TGCAGCGCGACCCTGTGGGGGGAACGAGAAAAACTGTTTTTT. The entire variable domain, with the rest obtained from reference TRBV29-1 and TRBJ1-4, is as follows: SAVISQKPSRDICQRGTSLTIQCQVDSQVTMMFWYRQQPGQSLTLIATANQGSEATYESGFVIDKFPISRPNLTFSTLTVSNMSPEDSSIYLCSATLWGEREKLFFGSGTQLSVL.

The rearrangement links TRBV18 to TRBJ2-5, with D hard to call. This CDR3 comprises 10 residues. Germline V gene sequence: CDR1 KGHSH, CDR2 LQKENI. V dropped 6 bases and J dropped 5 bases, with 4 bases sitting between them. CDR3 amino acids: CASSRETQYF. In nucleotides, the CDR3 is TGTGCCAGCTCCAGGGAGACCCAGTACTTC. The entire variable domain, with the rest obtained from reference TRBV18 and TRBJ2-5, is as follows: NAGVMQNPRHLVRRRGQEARLRCSPMKGHSHVYWYRQLPEEGLKFMVYLQKENIIDESGMPKERFSAEFPKEGPSILRIQQVVRGDSAAYFCASSRETQYFGPGTRLLVL.

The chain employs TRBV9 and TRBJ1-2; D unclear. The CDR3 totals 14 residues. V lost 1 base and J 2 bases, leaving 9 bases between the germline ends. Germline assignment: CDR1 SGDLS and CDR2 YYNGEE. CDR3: CASSVLGHNYGYTF. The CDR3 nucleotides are TGTGCCAGCAGCGTATTAGGGCACAACTATGGCTACACCTTC.

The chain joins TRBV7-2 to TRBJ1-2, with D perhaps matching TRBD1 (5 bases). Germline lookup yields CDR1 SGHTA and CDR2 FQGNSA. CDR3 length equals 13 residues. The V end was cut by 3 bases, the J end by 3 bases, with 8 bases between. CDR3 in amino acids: CASSFTGDYGYTF. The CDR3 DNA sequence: TGTGCCAGCAGCTTTACAGGAGACTATGGCTACACCTTC.

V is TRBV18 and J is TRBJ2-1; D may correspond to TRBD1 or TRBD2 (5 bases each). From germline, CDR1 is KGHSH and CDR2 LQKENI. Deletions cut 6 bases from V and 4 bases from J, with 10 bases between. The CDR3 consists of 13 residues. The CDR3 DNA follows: TGTGCCAGCTCGCCCGGGACGTACAATGAGCAGTTCTTC. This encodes CASSPGTYNEQFF.